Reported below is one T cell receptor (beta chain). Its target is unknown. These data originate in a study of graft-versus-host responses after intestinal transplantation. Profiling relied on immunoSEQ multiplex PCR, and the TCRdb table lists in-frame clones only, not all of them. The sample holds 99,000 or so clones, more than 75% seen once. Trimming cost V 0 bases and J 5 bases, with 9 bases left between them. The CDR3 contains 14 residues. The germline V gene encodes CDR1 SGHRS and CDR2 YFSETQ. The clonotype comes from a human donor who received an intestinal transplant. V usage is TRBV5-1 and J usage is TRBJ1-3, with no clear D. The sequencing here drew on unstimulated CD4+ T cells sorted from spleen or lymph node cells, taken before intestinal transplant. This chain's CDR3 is CASSLGRPRNTIYF. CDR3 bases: TGCGCCAGCAGCTTGGGCCGCCCCAGAAACACCATATATTTT.